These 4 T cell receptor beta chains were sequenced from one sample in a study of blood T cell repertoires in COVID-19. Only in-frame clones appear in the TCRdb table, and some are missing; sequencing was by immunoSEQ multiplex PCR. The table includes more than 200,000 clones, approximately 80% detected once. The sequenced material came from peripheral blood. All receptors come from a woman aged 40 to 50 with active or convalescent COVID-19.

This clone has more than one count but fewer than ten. The CDR3, as DNA: TGCAGCGCAGAGGACGGCTTCAGGGCCAGCTATGGCTACACCTTC. Residues: CSAEDGFRASYGYTF. This sequence joins TRBV29-1 and TRBJ1-2; D possibly corresponds to TRBD1 (5 bases). Trimming removed 7 bases from V and 4 bases from J, with 22 bases in between. The CDR3 sequence is 15 residues long. Germline assignment: CDR1 SQVTM and CDR2 ANQGSEA.

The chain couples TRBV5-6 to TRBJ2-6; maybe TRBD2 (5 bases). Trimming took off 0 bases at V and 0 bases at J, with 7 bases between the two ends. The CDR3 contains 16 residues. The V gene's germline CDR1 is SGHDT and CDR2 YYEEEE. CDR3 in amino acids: CASSLAGYSGANVLTF. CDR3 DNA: TGTGCCAGCAGCTTGGCGGGATACTCTGGGGCCAACGTCCTGACTTTC. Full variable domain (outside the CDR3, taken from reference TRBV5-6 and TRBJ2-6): DAGVTQSPTHLIKTRGQQVTLRCSPKSGHDTVSWYQQALGQGPQFIFQYYEEEERQRGNFPDRFSGHQFPNYSSELNVNALLLGDSALYLCASSLAGYSGANVLTFGAGSRLTVL.

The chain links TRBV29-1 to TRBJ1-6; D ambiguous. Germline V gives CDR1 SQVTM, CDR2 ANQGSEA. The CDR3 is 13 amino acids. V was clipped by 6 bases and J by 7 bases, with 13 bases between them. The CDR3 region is CSVREGGNSPLHF. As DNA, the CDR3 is TGCAGCGTCCGGGAGGGAGGGAATTCACCCCTCCACTTT.

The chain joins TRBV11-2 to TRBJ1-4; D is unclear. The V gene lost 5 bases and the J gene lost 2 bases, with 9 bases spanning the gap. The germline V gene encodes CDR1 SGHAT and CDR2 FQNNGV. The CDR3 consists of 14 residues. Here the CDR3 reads CASSPAGTNEKLFF. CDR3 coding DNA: TGTGCCAGCAGCCCAGCGGGGACTAATGAAAAACTGTTTTTT.